This section outlines one TCR beta chain sequence together with its context. The antigen this receptor binds is unknown. No base quality information exists; no much larger clone differs at one position. This sample was included in a study of a mutant IDH1 vaccine in newly diagnosed glioma (dated by TCRdb to about 2021). Regarding the study in general: Eight vaccinations were administered to patients in weeks 1, 3, 5, 7, 11, 15, 19 and 23, corresponding to visits V03 through V10. Vaccination was initiated 4-6 weeks after radiotherapy alone, or concurrently with temozolomide cycles in the chemotherapy-containing groups. Of the 32 patients who were treated, around 62% were male and about 40% were female, and the mean age was approximately 40 years. Prior to enrollment, patients had been given standard therapy consisting of radiotherapy alone, temozolomide alone, or radiochemotherapy with temozolomide, with the combination given to most patients. Longitudinal TCRB deep sequencing was done for about two dozen treated patients, wherever samples were available for exploratory analyses. Peripheral blood samples were drawn at six visits, namely V03 (baseline), V05, V07, V10, V12 and V13.

V lost 4 bases and J lost 0 bases; the stretch between them is 16 bases long. The CDR3 numbers 17 residues from cysteine through phenylalanine. Only the CDR3 DNA is retained, 51 bases long and in frame from the first base. The germline V gene supplies CDR1 SGHRS and CDR2 YFSETQ. Libraries were constructed by the immunoSEQ multiplex PCR assay. The hsTCRB Kit was used according to the manufacturer's protocol to amplify rearranged TCR beta chain sequences. TCRB libraries were sequenced on an Illumina MiSeq. For the original study's pipeline: The proprietary platform of the kit vendor was used for demultiplexing, trimming and gene mapping. This is the immuneACCESS table as TCRdb keeps it, with only in-frame sequences that have V and J called. A part of the clones is gone; compared with another copy, unresolved V genes explain less than half, and the rest is unexplained. The V and J calls and clone size are taken from that table; D and trimming were inferred from the DNA. The sample includes over 45,000 clones, with around 84% observed a single time. The top ten clonotypes cover 6% to 7.5% of the sample.

The time point label, read with the paper, signifies: week 5, during vaccination. Each vaccine dose, consisting of 300 ug of a 20-mer mutant IDH1 peptide in Montanide, was administered subcutaneously with topical imiquimod. Newly diagnosed WHO grade 3 or 4 IDH1-mutant astrocytomas showing loss of nuclear ATRX were present in the donors. The samples were drawn from NOA16, a multicentre, single-arm, open-label phase I trial in Germany that tested a mutant IDH1 peptide vaccine in humans for the first time. Genomic DNA for TCRB sequencing was extracted from EDTA blood using the DNeasy Blood and Tissue Kit. Findings and caveats that apply to the study as a whole: Pseudoprogression appeared unrelated to alterations in the top peripheral T cell clonotypes detected by TCRB sequencing. Across multiple MHC alleles, vaccine-induced immune responses were seen in 90% to 95% of patients. It was noted by the authors that analyses of patient blood samples could not be reproduced owing to sample limitations. PBMC samples for TCRB deep sequencing were selected based on availability.

The receptor chain draws on TRBV5-1 and TRBJ2-2; the D call could be TRBD1 or TRBD2, with each sharing 6 bases. The receptor comes from a woman in her forties or fifties with glioma. Material: PBMCs, obtained from a glioma patient whose treatment included an IDH1 peptide vaccine. The CDR3 protein: CASSLSTGGTNTGELFF. The DNA sequence is TGCGCCAGCAGCCTCAGCACCGGGGGCACGAACACCGGGGAGCTGTTTTTT.